The entry below describes one T cell receptor (beta chain). The record originates from a study of blood T cell repertoires in COVID-19. The data were produced by immunoSEQ multiplex PCR, yet TCRdb's version contains in-frame clones alone and is incomplete. The table shows about 250,000 clones, with 88% occurring only once. Germline V lookup: CDR1 SGHDN, CDR2 FVKESK. Between the trimmed V and J ends, which lost 4 bases and 3 bases, there was a span of 21 bases. This CDR3 comprises 18 residues. V gene TRBV14 combines with J gene TRBJ1-4; D is possibly TRBD1 (6 bases). The receptor's source is a woman aged 40 to 50 who had recovered from COVID-19. The material sequenced was peripheral blood. CDR3 DNA sequence: TGTGCCAGCAGCCCGACAGGACCCCTACTGCGGGCTAATGAAAAACTGTTTTTT. The encoded protein is CASSPTGPLLRANEKLFF.